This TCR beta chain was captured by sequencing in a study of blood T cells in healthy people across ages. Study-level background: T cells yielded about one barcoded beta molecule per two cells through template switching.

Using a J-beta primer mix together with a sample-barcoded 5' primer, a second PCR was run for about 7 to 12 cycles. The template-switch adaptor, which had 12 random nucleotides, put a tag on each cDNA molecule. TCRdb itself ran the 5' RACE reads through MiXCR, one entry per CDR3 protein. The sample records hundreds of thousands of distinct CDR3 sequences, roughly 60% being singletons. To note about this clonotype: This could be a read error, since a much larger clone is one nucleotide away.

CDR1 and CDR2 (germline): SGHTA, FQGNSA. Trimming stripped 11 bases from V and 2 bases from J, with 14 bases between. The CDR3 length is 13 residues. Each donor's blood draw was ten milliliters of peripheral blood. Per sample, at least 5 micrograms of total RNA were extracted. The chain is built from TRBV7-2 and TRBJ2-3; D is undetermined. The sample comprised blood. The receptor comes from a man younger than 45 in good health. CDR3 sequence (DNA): TGTGCCGGCTATGACTGGACCACAGATACGCAGTATTTT. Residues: CAGYDWTTDTQYF. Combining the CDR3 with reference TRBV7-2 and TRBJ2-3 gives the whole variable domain GAGVSQSPSNKVTEKGKDVELRCDPISGHTALYWYRQSLGQGLEFLIYFQGNSAPDKSGLPSDRFSAERTGGSVSTLTIQRTQQEDSAVYLCAGYDWTTDTQYFGPGTRLTVL.